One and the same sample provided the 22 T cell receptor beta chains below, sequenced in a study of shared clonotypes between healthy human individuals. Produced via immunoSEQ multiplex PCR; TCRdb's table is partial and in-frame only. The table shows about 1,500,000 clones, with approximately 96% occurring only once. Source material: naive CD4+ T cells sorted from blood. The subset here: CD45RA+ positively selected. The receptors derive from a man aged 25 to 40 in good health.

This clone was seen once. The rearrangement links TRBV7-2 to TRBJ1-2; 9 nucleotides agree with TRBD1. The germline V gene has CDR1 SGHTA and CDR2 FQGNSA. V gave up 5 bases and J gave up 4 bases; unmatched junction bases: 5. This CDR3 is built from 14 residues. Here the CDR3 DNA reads TGTGCCAGCAGCGTCCAGACAGGGGGCTATGGCTACACCTTC. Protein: CASSVQTGGYGYTF. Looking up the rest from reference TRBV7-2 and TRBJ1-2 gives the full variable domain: GAGVSQSPSNKVTEKGKDVELRCDPISGHTALYWYRQSLGQGLEFLIYFQGNSAPDKSGLPSDRFSAERTGGSVSTLTIQRTQQEDSAVYLCASSVQTGGYGYTFGSGTRLTVV.

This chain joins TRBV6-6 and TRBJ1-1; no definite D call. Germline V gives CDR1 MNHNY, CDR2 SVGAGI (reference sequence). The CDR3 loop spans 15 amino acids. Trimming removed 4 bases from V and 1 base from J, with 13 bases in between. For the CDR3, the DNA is TGTGCCAGCAGTTTCGGGCCTCCTGGGAACACTGAAGCTTTCTTT. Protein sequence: CASSFGPPGNTEAFF.

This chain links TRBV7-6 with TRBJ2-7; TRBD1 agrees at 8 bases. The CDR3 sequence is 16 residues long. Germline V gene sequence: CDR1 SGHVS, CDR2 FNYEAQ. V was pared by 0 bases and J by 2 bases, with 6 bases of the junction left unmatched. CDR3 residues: CASSLAGRGLTYEQYF. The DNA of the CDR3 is TGTGCCAGCAGCTTAGCTGGCAGGGGGCTCACCTACGAGCAGTACTTC.

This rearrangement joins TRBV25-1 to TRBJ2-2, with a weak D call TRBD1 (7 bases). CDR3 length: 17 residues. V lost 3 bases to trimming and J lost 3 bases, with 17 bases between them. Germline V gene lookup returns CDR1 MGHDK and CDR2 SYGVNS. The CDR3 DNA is TGTGCCAGCAGTGATACAGGGGCCCGGAGGGACACCGGGGAGCTGTTTTTT. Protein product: CASSDTGARRDTGELFF. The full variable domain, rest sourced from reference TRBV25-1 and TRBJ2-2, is EADIYQTPRYLVIGTGKKITLECSQTMGHDKMYWYQQDPGMELHLIHYSYGVNSTEKGDLSSESTVSRIRTEHFPLTLESARPSHTSQYLCASSDTGARRDTGELFFGEGSRLTVL.

The CDR3 DNA follows: TGTGCCAGCTCACGATCGGGAGGCATGAACACTGAAGCTTTCTTT. It is translated as CASSRSGGMNTEAFF. J is TRBJ1-1 and V is TRBV18; D gene ambiguous. This CDR3 has 15 residues. Per the germline V gene, CDR1 is KGHSH and CDR2 is LQKENI. Between the trimmed V and J ends, which lost 4 bases and 0 bases, there was a span of 12 bases.

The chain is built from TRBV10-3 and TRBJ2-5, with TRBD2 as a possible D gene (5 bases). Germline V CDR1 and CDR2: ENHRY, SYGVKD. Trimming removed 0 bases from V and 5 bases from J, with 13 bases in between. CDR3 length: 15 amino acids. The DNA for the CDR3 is TGTGCCATCAGTGAGTCGATCGGGGTAGGTGAGACCCAGTACTTC. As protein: CAISESIGVGETQYF.

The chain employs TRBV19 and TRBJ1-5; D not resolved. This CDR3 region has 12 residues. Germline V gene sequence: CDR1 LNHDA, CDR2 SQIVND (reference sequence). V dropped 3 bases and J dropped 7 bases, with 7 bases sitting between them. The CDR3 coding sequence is TGTGCCAGTAGTATGTGGAGGCAGCCCCAGCATTTT. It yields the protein CASSMWRQPQHF.

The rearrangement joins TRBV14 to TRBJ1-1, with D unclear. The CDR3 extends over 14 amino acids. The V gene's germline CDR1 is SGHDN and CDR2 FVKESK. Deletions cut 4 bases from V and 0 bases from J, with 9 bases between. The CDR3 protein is CASSRHIMNTEAFF. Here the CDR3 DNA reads TGTGCCAGCAGCCGCCATATTATGAACACTGAAGCTTTCTTT.

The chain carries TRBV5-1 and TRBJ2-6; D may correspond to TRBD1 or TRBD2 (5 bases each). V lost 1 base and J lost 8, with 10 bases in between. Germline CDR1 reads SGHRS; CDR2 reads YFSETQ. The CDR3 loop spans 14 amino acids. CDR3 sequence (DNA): TGCGCCAGCAGCTTGCGAGGGGAGCCCAACGTCCTGACTTTC. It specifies CASSLRGEPNVLTF.

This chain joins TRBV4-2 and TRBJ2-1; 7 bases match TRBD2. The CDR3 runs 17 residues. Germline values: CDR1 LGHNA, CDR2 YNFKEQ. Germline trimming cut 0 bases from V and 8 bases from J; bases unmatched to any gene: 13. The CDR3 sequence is CASSQEGSGTTRDEQFF. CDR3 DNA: TGTGCCAGCAGCCAAGAAGGTTCGGGGACTACCCGCGATGAGCAGTTCTTC.

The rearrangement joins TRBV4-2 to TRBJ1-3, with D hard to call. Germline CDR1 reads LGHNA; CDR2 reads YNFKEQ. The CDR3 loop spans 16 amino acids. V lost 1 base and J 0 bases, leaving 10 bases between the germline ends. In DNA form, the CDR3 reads TGTGCCAGCAGCCAAGGGACCGCCAACTCTGGAAACACCATATATTTT. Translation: CASSQGTANSGNTIYF.

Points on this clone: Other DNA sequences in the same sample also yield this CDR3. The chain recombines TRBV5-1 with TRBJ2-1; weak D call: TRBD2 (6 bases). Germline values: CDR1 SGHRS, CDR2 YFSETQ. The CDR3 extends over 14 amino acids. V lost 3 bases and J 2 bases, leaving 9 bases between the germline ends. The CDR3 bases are TGCGCCAGCAGCTCTGGGGGGACCTACAATGAGCAGTTCTTC. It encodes CASSSGGTYNEQFF.

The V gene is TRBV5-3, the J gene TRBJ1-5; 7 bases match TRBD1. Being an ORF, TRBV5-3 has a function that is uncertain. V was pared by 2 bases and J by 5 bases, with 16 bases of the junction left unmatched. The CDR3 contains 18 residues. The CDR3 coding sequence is TGTGCCAGAAGCTTCCATCCCCGACAGGGTAGGGACGATCAGCCCCAGCATTTT. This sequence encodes CARSFHPRQGRDDQPQHF.

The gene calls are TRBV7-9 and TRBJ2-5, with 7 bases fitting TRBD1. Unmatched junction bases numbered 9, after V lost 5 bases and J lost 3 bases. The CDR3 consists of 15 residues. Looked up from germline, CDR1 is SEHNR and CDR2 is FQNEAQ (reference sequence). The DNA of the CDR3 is TGTGCCAGCAGCACTGCCGGGACAGCCAAAGAGACCCAGTACTTC. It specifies CASSTAGTAKETQYF.

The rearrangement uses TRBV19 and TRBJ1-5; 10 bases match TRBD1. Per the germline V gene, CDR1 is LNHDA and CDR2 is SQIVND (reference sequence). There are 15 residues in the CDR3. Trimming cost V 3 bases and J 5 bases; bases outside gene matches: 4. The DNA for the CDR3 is TGTGCCAGTAGTATGACAGGGGGCGACCATCAGCCCCAGCATTTT. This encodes CASSMTGGDHQPQHF.

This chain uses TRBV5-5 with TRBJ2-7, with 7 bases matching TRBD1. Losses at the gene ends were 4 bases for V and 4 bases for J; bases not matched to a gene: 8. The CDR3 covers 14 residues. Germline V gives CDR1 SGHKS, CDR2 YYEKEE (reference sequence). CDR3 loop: CASSRQGPQYEQYF. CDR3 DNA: TGTGCCAGCAGCCGACAGGGTCCGCAATACGAGCAGTACTTC.

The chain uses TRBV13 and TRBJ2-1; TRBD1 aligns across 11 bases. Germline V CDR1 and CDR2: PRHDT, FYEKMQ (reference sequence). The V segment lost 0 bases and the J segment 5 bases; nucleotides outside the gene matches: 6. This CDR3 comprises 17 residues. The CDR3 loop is CASSLGSRTGGNNEQFF. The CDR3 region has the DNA TGTGCCAGCAGCTTAGGTAGCCGGACAGGGGGCAACAATGAGCAGTTCTTC. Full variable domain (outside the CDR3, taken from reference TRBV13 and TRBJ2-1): AAGVIQSPRHLIKEKRETATLKCYPIPRHDTVYWYQQGPGQDPQFLISFYEKMQSDKGSIPDRFSAQQFSDYHSELNMSSLELGDSALYFCASSLGSRTGGNNEQFFGPGTRLTVL.

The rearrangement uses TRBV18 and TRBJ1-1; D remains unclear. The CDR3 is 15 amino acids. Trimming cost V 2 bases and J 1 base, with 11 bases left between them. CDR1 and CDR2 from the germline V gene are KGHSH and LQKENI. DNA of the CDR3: TGTGCCAGCTCACCAGAATCCTTTTCGAACACTGAAGCTTTCTTT. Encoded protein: CASSPESFSNTEAFF.

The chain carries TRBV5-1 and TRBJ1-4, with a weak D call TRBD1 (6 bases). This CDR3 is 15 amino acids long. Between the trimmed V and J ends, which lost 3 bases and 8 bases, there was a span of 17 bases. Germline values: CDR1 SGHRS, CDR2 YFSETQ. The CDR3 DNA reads TGCGCCAGCAGCTCGGCCGGGGGCGCGGACGAAAAACTGTTTTTT. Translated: CASSSAGGADEKLFF. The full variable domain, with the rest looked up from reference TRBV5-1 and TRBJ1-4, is KAGVTQTPRYLIKTRGQQVTLSCSPISGHRSVSWYQQTPGQGLQFLFEYFSETQRNKGNFPGRFSGRQFSNSRSEMNVSTLELGDSALYLCASSSAGGADEKLFFGSGTQLSVL.

This CDR3 is CASSFGNTGQPQHF. In DNA, the CDR3 is TGTGCCAGCAGTTTTGGGAATACGGGTCAGCCCCAGCATTTT. The rearrangement joins TRBV6-6 to TRBJ1-5; D is uncertain. Germline V gives CDR1 MNHNY, CDR2 SVGAGI (reference sequence). This CDR3 region has 14 residues. The V end was cut by 4 bases, the J end by 6 bases, with 13 bases between.

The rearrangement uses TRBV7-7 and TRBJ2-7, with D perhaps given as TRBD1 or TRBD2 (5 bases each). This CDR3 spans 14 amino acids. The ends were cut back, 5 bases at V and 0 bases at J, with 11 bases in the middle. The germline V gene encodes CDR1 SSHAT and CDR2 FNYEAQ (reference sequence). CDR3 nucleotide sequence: TGTGCCAGCAGCCCACTAGGGACCTCCTACGAGCAGTACTTC. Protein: CASSPLGTSYEQYF.

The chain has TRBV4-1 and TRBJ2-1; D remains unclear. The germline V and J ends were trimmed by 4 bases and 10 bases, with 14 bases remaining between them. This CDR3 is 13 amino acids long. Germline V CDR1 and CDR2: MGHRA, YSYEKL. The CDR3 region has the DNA TGCGCCAGCAGCCCGTTCACCTATGAGGAGCAGTTCTTC. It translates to CASSPFTYEEQFF.